The 9 T cell receptor beta chains reported below all come from one sample, sequenced in a study of blood T cell repertoires in COVID-19. TCRdb's copy holds only in-frame clones and misses some; the assay was immunoSEQ multiplex PCR. In the table there are approximately 230,000 clones, more than 70% of which are singletons. The specimen sequenced was peripheral blood. The receptors originated from a woman aged 40 to 50 who had recovered from COVID-19.

The chain links TRBV19 to TRBJ2-7; 15 bases agree with TRBD2. The V gene's germline CDR1 is LNHDA and CDR2 SQIVND (reference sequence). CDR3 size: 21 residues. V lost 4 bases and J lost 0; bases outside the gene matches: 16. CDR3 sequence: CASSNSRGPGTSGRSSYEQYF. The DNA for the CDR3 is TGTGCCAGTAGTAATTCAAGGGGGCCAGGGACTAGCGGGAGGTCCTCCTACGAGCAGTACTTC.

This chain uses TRBV6-5 with TRBJ2-7; 7 bases align to TRBD2. V was clipped by 6 bases and J by 6 bases; unmatched bases: 11. This CDR3 is built from 14 residues. Germline-derived CDR1 and CDR2 are MNHEY and SVGAGI. CDR3 sequence reads: CASRGGFKGGEQYF. The CDR3 DNA reads as TGTGCCAGCAGGGGAGGGTTCAAGGGTGGCGAGCAGTACTTC.

The chain recombines TRBV7-8 with TRBJ2-1; tentative D call: TRBD2 (6 bases). Trimming took off 2 bases at V and 2 bases at J, with 16 bases between the two ends. The length of the CDR3 is 17 residues. The germline gives CDR1 SGHVS, CDR2 FQNEAQ. The CDR3 reads CASSLLPERAAYNEQFF. The CDR3 nucleotides read TGTGCCAGCAGCTTATTACCTGAGCGGGCAGCCTACAATGAGCAGTTCTTC.

This clone was found many times. The V call is TRBV12-3 or TRBV12-4, the J call TRBJ1-1, with 7 bases that match TRBD1. The V segment lost 3 bases and the J segment 5 bases; nucleotides outside the gene matches: 3. CDR3 length: 13 residues. CDR3 sequence (DNA): TGTGCCAGCAGTTTGACAGGGCAAACTGAAGCTTTCTTT. Translating it yields CASSLTGQTEAFF.

J is TRBJ1-6 and V is TRBV9; 8 nucleotides line up with TRBD1. This CDR3 contains 14 residues. The J segment lost 7 bases and the V segment lost 3 bases, leaving 3 bases of the junction unmatched. Germline CDR1 reads SGDLS; CDR2 reads YYNGEE. The CDR3 spells CASSETGGNSPLHF. CDR3 nucleotides: TGTGCCAGCAGCGAAACAGGGGGAAATTCACCCCTCCACTTT.

The V and J genes are TRBV27 and TRBJ2-7, with D perhaps matching TRBD1 (6 bases). CDR3 length: 17 residues. CDR1 and CDR2 from the germline V gene are MNHEY and SMNVEV (reference sequence). The ends were cut back, 2 bases at V and 2 bases at J, with 19 bases in the middle. The CDR3 spells CASSLRVGGGRPYEQYF. The DNA for the CDR3 is TGTGCCAGCAGTTTAAGGGTTGGGGGCGGAAGGCCCTACGAGCAGTACTTC.

The rearrangement joins TRBV6-2 or TRBV6-3 to TRBJ1-5, with 7 nucleotides matching TRBD1. V trimming: 6 bases; J trimming: 4 bases; junction bases outside the gene matches: 6. The CDR3 covers 14 residues. CDR1 is MNHEY and CDR2 is SVGEGT in the germline V gene. The CDR3 reads CASRYAGGNQPQHF. Written as DNA, the CDR3 is TGTGCCAGCAGGTACGCAGGGGGAAATCAGCCCCAGCATTTT.

The chain carries TRBV4-1 and TRBJ2-6; D not certain. The CDR3 covers 17 residues. Germline-derived CDR1 and CDR2 are MGHRA and YSYEKL. Deletions cut 0 bases from V and 0 bases from J, with 9 bases between. CDR3 sequence reads: CASSQDPSSSGANVLTF. The CDR3 DNA reads TGCGCCAGCAGCCAAGATCCGTCGAGCTCTGGGGCCAACGTCCTGACTTTC.

The chain has TRBV5-4 and TRBJ1-2; no clear D. This CDR3 is built from 15 residues. The germline gives CDR1 SGHNT, CDR2 YYREEE (reference sequence). V dropped 0 bases and J dropped 4 bases, with 13 bases sitting between them. DNA of the CDR3: TGTGCCAGCAGCTTGGAAGGCAGGCCCCCCTATGGCTACACCTTC. Its translation: CASSLEGRPPYGYTF.